This T cell receptor beta chain was profiled in a study of identical twins. This clonotype appeared many times. Antigen unknown. A universal primer binding site was introduced by template switching. The final cDNA contained unique molecular identifiers. MiXCR, applied by TCRdb to the 5' RACE reads, yields one record per CDR3 protein. The sample includes 750,000 to 950,000 distinct CDR3 sequences, more than 9% of them seen just once. Broader study findings: Out-of-frame alpha sequences that twins shared showed excess low generation probability. Whereas memory repertoires showed no such difference, abundant cord blood beta clonotypes carried fewer insertions. Modeled out-of-frame TCR alpha sharing in monozygotic twins fell below observed levels.

Germline trimming cut 6 bases from V and 2 bases from J; bases unmatched to any gene: 2. CDR1 and CDR2 (germline): KGHDR, SFDVKD. This CDR3 spans 14 amino acids. These data were likewise used in another study, on yellow fever vaccine responses in identical twins.

The clonotype originates from a woman aged 18-29 years in good health. Material for sequencing was PBMCs. The chain couples TRBV24-1 to TRBJ2-3, with TRBD1 matching 9 bases. The CDR3 bases are TGTGCCACCAGTAGGACAGGGGACACAGATACGCAGTATTTT. Translating it yields CATSRTGDTDTQYF.